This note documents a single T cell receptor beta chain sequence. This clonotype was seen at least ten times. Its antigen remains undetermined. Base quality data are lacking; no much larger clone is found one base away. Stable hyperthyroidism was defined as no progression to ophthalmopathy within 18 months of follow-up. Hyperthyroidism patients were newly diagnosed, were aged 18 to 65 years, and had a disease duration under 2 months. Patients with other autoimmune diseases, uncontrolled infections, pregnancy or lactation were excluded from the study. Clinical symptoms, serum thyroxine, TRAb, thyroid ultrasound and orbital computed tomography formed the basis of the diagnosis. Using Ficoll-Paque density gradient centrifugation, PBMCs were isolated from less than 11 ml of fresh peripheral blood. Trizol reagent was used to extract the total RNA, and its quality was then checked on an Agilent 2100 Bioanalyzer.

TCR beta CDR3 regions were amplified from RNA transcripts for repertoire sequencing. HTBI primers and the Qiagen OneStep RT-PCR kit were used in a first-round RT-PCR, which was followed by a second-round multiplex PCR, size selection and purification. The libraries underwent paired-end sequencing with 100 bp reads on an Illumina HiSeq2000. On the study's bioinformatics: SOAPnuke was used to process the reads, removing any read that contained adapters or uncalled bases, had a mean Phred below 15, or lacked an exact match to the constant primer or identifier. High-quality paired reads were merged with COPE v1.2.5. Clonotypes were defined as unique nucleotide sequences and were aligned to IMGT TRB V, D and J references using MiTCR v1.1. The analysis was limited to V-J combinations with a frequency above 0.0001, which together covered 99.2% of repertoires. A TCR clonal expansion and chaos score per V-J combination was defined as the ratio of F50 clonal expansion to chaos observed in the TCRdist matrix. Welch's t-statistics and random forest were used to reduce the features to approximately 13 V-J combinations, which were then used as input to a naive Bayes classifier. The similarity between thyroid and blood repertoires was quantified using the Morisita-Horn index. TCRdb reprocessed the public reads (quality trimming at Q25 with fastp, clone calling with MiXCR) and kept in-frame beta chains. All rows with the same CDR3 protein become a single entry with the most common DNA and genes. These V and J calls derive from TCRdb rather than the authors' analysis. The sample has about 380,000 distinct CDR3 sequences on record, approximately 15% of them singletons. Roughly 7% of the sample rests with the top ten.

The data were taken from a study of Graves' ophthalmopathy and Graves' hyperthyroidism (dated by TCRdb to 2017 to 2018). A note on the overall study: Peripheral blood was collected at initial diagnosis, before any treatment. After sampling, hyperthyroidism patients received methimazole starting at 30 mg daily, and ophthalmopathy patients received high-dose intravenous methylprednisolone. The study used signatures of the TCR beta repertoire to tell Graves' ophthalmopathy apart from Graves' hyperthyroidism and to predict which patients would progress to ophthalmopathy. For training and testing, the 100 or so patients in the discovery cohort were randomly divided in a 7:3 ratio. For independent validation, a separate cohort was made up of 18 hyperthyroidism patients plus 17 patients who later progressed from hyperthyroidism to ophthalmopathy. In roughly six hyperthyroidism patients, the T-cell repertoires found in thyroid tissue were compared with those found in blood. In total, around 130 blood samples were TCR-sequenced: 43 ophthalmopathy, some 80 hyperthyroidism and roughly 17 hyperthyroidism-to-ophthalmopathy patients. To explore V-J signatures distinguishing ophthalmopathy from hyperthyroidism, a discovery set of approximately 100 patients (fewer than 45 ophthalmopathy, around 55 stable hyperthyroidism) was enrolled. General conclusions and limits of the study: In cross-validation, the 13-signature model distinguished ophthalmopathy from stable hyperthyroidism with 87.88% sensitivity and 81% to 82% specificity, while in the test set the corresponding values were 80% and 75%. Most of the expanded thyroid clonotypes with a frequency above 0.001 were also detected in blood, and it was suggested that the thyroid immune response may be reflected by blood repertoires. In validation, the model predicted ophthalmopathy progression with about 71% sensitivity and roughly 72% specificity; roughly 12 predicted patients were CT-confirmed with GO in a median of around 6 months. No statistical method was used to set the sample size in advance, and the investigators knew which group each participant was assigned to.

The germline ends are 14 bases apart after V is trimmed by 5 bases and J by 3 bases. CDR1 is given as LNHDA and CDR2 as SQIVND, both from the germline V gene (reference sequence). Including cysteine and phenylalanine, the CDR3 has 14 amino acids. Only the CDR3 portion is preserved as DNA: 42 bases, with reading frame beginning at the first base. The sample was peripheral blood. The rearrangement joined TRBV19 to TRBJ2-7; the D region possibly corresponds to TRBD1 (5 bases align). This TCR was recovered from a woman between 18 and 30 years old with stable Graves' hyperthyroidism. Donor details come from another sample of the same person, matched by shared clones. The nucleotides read TGTGCCAGTAGTCCCCGGACACAAAACTACGAGCAGTACTTC. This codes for CASSPRTQNYEQYF.